The following is a TCR beta chain sequence with its context. The target antigen is unknown. This sample was included in a study of early T cells in non-severe SARS-CoV-2 infection. Study summary: The sequenced material was bulk RNA from unsorted whole blood, and its chains were unpaired.

Losses at the gene ends were 4 bases for V and 6 bases for J; bases not matched to a gene: 6. Germline CDR1 is MDHEN and CDR2 is SYDVKM. The CDR3 length is 14 residues. As part of library construction, unique molecular identifiers were attached to individual cDNA molecules. Each CDR3 protein is one row after TCRdb ran MiXCR on the 5' RACE reads. The sample includes about 39,000 distinct CDR3 sequences, 4.5% to 7% of them seen just once. The study's findings and limits: Private and CD4 specificities were missed by VDJdb matching, skewed to anti-spike CD8.

Sequenced here: whole blood, sampled at baseline. This TCR derives from an adult who was a healthcare worker with PCR-confirmed SARS-CoV-2 infection or an uninfected control (not recorded which). This rearrangement joins TRBV28 to TRBJ2-5; 9 nucleotides match TRBD1. The CDR3 DNA reads TGTGCCAGCAGTTCAACAGGGGGCGCGAAGACCCAGTACTTC. Encoded protein: CASSSTGGAKTQYF.